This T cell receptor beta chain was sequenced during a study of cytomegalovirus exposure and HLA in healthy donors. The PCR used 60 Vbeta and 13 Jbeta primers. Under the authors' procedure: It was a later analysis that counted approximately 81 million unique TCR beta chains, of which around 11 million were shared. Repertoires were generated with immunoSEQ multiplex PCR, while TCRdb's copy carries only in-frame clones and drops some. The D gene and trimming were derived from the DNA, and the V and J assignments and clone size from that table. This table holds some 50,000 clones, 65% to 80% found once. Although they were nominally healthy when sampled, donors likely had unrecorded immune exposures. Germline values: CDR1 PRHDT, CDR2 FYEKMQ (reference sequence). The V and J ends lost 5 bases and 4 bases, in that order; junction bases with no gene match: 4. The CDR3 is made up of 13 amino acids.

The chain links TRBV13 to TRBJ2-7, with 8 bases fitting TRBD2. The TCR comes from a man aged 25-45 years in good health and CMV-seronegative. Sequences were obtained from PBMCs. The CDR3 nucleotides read TGTGCCAGCAGCCGCGGGGGGTATTACGAGCAGTACTTC. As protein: CASSRGGYYEQYF.